This T cell receptor beta chain was identified during a study of blood T cells in healthy people across ages. Study outcomes and limitations: The lack of PBMC sorting stopped any conclusive naive versus antigen-experienced comparison. TCR beta diversity tracked closely with naive T cell percentage. Older age coincided with a roughly linear decline in TCR beta diversity per million T cells.

Per sample, extraction of total RNA gave at least 5 micrograms in every case. Primers used in a second PCR of roughly 6 to 11 cycles were a sample-barcoded 5' primer and a J-beta primer mix. A single record per CDR3 protein comes from TCRdb applying MiXCR to the 5' RACE reads. Of about 640,000 distinct CDR3 sequences detected, 25% to 35% appear once; the ten largest clones hold around 16%. Comment on this clonotype: Its target is unknown. A clone one base away is much larger, so this may be a read error.

The sample comprised blood. The sequence was obtained from a woman older than 75 in good health.

The DNA of the CDR3 is TGTGCCAGCAGGGCAGACTACGCTAACTGTGGCTACACCTTC. It specifies CASRADYANCGYTF. The rearrangement links TRBV6-2 or TRBV6-3 to TRBJ1-2; D remains unclear. Germline V gene sequence: CDR1 MNHEY, CDR2 SVGEGT. There are 14 residues in the CDR3.